These 19 T cell receptor beta chains were sequenced from one sample in a study of T cell changes during pregnancy in multiple sclerosis. This table comes from immunoSEQ multiplex PCR, and its TCRdb copy is limited to in-frame clones, with some not included. The data hold 33,000 or so clones, with over 85% observed a single time. Sample: peripheral blood, taken in the third trimester of pregnancy. These receptors came from a female donor in good health, enrolled as a control in a pregnancy study.

The CDR3 loop reads CASLSGGSYEQYF. The CDR3 coding sequence is TGTGCCAGCCTTAGCGGGGGGTCTTACGAGCAGTACTTC. The chain joins TRBV2 to TRBJ2-7; 10 bases align to TRBD2. The germline CDR1 and CDR2 sequences are SNHLY and FYNNEI. The length of the CDR3 is 13 residues. V trimming: 8 bases; J trimming: 4 bases; junction bases outside the gene matches: 5.

The table lists this clone with a few counts. The rearrangement links TRBV19 to TRBJ1-1, with 8 bases aligning to TRBD1. The CDR3 contains 16 residues. Trimming cost V 7 bases and J 1 base; bases outside gene matches: 11. Germline CDR1 is LNHDA and CDR2 is SQIVND (reference sequence). The CDR3 reads CASNEDRVSTNTEAFF. The CDR3 region has the DNA TGTGCCAGTAACGAGGACAGGGTGTCTACGAACACTGAAGCTTTCTTT.

V usage is TRBV10-3 and J usage is TRBJ2-7, with TRBD1 as a possible D gene (5 bases). Deletions cut 3 bases from V and 2 bases from J, with 8 bases between. Germline CDR1 ENHRY, CDR2 SYGVKD. This CDR3 has 13 residues. The CDR3 is CAISEGETYEQYF. The CDR3 coding sequence is TGTGCCATCAGTGAAGGGGAAACCTACGAGCAGTACTTC.

The rearrangement joins TRBV2 to TRBJ2-6, with 8 bases identical to TRBD1. Germline CDR1 and CDR2: SNHLY and FYNNEI. Unmatched junction bases numbered 1, after V lost 1 base and J lost 2 bases. This CDR3 is built from 16 residues. Here the CDR3 reads CASSEVRGPGANVLTF. In DNA form, the CDR3 reads TGTGCCAGCAGTGAAGTCAGGGGGCCTGGGGCCAACGTCCTGACTTTC.

The chain links TRBV13 to TRBJ2-3; no firm D call. The CDR3 is 12 residues long. Germline assignment: CDR1 PRHDT and CDR2 FYEKMQ (reference sequence). Deletions cut 2 bases from V and 5 bases from J, with 5 bases between. The CDR3 here is CASSLTGDTQYF. DNA of the CDR3: TGTGCCAGCAGCTTAACGGGAGATACGCAGTATTTT.

This rearrangement joins TRBV27 to TRBJ2-7, with a tentative D call TRBD2 (6 bases). CDR3 length equals 15 residues. Germline CDR1 reads MNHEY; CDR2 reads SMNVEV (reference sequence). V shed 4 bases and J shed 2 bases, with 15 bases lying between them. In DNA form, the CDR3 reads TGTGCCAGCAGTTCCCAGCGGGCGTTTCCCTACGAGCAGTACTTC. This encodes CASSSQRAFPYEQYF.

The chain carries TRBV7-3 and TRBJ2-5, with a weak D call TRBD2 (6 bases). The V and J ends lost 0 bases and 5 bases respectively, with 13 bases between them. This CDR3 region has 15 residues. Germline-derived CDR1 and CDR2 are SGHTA and FQGTGA. CDR3 sequence reads: CASSLTTGAGETQYF. The CDR3 DNA follows: TGTGCCAGCAGCTTAACAACGGGAGCTGGGGAGACCCAGTACTTC. The whole variable domain, remainder taken from reference TRBV7-3 and TRBJ2-5, is GAGVSQTPSNKVTEKGKYVELRCDPISGHTALYWYRQSLGQGPEFLIYFQGTGAADDSGLPNDRFFAVRPEGSVSTLKIQRTERGDSAVYLCASSLTTGAGETQYFGPGTRLLVL.

CDR3 amino acids: CATSYEGEAGANVLTF. For the CDR3, the DNA is TGTGCCACCAGCTATGAGGGGGAAGCTGGGGCCAACGTCCTGACTTTC. The V gene is TRBV15, the J gene TRBJ2-6; perhaps TRBD1 as D (6 bases). There are 16 residues in the CDR3. The V gene's germline CDR1 is LNHNV and CDR2 YYDKDF (reference sequence). V was pared by 5 bases and J by 2 bases, with 13 bases between.

The rearrangement links TRBV14 to TRBJ1-2; D is possibly TRBD1 (5 bases). The germline V gene has CDR1 SGHDN and CDR2 FVKESK. V dropped 1 base and J dropped 5 bases, with 5 bases sitting between them. The length of the CDR3 is 12 residues. CDR3 amino acids: CASSQAGYGYTF. The CDR3 DNA reads as TGTGCCAGCAGCCAAGCAGGGTATGGCTACACCTTC.

The chain uses TRBV5-4 and TRBJ2-7, with 7 positions matching TRBD1. The CDR3 totals 12 residues. Germline assignment: CDR1 SGHNT and CDR2 YYREEE (reference sequence). V was pared by 9 bases and J by 0 bases, with 3 bases of the junction left unmatched. CDR3 nucleotides: TGTGCCACGACAGGGCTCTCCTACGAGCAGTACTTC. Amino acids: CATTGLSYEQYF.

This clone was counted once. V is TRBV7-9 and J is TRBJ1-1; the D is unclear. The CDR3 runs to 14 residues. Deletions cut 5 bases from V and 1 base from J, with 11 bases between. Germline V gene sequence: CDR1 SEHNR, CDR2 FQNEAQ (reference sequence). CDR3 amino acids: CASSGLTANTEAFF. The CDR3 DNA sequence: TGTGCCAGCAGCGGTCTTACAGCGAACACTGAAGCTTTCTTT.

The chain couples TRBV7-2 to TRBJ2-3; 7 bases align to TRBD1. Germline CDR1 is SGHTA and CDR2 is FQGNSA. V gave up 4 bases and J gave up 4 bases; unmatched junction bases: 5. This CDR3 has 14 amino acids. This chain's CDR3 is CASSSQGFADTQYF. CDR3 sequence (DNA): TGTGCCAGCAGCTCACAGGGGTTCGCAGATACGCAGTATTTT.

This clone was seen more than once but under ten times. The chain combines TRBV4-1 with TRBJ2-1; TRBD2 agrees at 9 bases. The germline V gene has CDR1 MGHRA and CDR2 YSYEKL. Trimming at V came to 4 bases and at J to 7 bases, leaving 8 bases not matched to a gene. This CDR3 has 15 amino acids. CDR3 loop: CASSRLAGEVNEQFF. DNA of the CDR3: TGCGCCAGCAGCCGTTTAGCGGGAGAGGTAAATGAGCAGTTCTTC.

This rearrangement joins TRBV7-8 to TRBJ2-7, with a possible D match to TRBD1 (6 bases). With 1 base removed from V and 4 bases from J, the gap between germline ends came to 23 bases. The CDR3 covers 18 residues. In germline, CDR1 is SGHVS, CDR2 FQNEAQ. The CDR3 loop reads CASSLVRLRGDFIYEQYF. CDR3 coding DNA: TGTGCCAGCAGCTTAGTCCGCCTCAGGGGAGATTTTATTTACGAGCAGTACTTC.

The genes are TRBV4-1 and TRBJ1-2, with D maybe TRBD1 (5 bases). This CDR3 is built from 14 residues. Trimming cost V 0 bases and J 6 bases, with 11 bases left between them. Per the germline V gene, CDR1 is MGHRA and CDR2 is YSYEKL. In DNA form, the CDR3 reads TGCGCCAGCAGCCAAGAACCCAGGGCCAATGGCTACACCTTC. It specifies CASSQEPRANGYTF.

The chain links TRBV5-4 to TRBJ2-2, with D maybe TRBD2 (7 bases). Trimming removed 4 bases at V and 2 bases at J, with 15 bases between. This CDR3 is built from 16 residues. Germline V gene sequence: CDR1 SGHNT, CDR2 YYREEE (reference sequence). In DNA form, the CDR3 reads TGTGCCAGCAGCCTGGAGGGGGGGGGCAACACCGGGGAGCTGTTTTTT. It encodes CASSLEGGGNTGELFF.

This chain links TRBV4-2 with TRBJ2-7, with a tentative D call TRBD2 (5 bases). Trimming removed 4 bases from V and 0 bases from J, with 13 bases in between. Germline CDR1 and CDR2: LGHNA and YNFKEQ. The CDR3 consists of 15 residues. The CDR3 reads CASSLAEGTSYEQYF. CDR3 DNA: TGTGCCAGCAGCCTGGCAGAGGGCACCTCCTACGAGCAGTACTTC.

The chain has TRBV25-1 and TRBJ2-7, with a possible D match to TRBD2 (5 bases). V lost 3 bases to trimming and J lost 5 bases, with 8 bases between them. The length of the CDR3 is 12 residues. CDR1 is MGHDK and CDR2 is SYGVNS in the germline V gene. CDR3 region: CASSDIANEQYF. In nucleotides, the CDR3 is TGTGCCAGCAGTGATATAGCGAACGAGCAGTACTTC.

The chain joins TRBV9 to TRBJ2-7; 8 bases fit TRBD1. This CDR3 comprises 15 residues. Unmatched junction bases numbered 6, after V lost 0 bases and J lost 4 bases. Germline CDR1 and CDR2: SGDLS and YYNGEE. CDR3 DNA: TGTGCCAGCAGCGTAGGGCAGGGGGCTGGGTACGAGCAGTACTTC. This codes for CASSVGQGAGYEQYF.